This T cell receptor (beta chain) was captured in a study of identical twins (dated by TCRdb to the mid-2010s). Concerning the study at large: To test whether fetal clonotypes persist, this study deep-sequenced TCR alpha and beta repertoires from monozygotic twins, from unrelated adults of various ages, and from cord blood. To rule out contamination, replicate twin experiments were performed at different times with different library preparation protocols.

With respect to this clonotype: Its antigen is not yet known. Per-base quality was not reported, and no clone a single base away is much larger than it.

The germline V gene gives CDR1 as MGHDK and CDR2 as SYGVNS. Counted from cysteine to phenylalanine, this CDR3 has 13 amino acids. Of the read, only the CDR3 DNA is kept; its 39 bases are in frame from base 1. Trimming removed 3 bases from V and 7 bases from J, leaving 10 bases between the germline ends. The library came from 5' RACE. The sequencer was an Illumina HiSeq 2000. Template switching introduced a universal primer binding site; the final cDNA contained a unique molecular identifier, enabling accurate counting of TCR cDNA molecules. Specific primers in the conserved constant-segment region were used to synthesize first-strand cDNA for the TCR alpha and beta chains. To control for contamination, every cDNA library was double barcoded, receiving both a SMART-Mk sample barcode and Illumina barcodes. TruSeq adapter sequences along with Illumina sample barcodes were introduced in two successive PCR steps. The Illumina HiSeq platform was used with custom primers to sequence TCR alpha and beta cDNA libraries. On the authors' methods: MiGEC processed the raw reads to extract unique molecular identifiers, while MiXCR was used to determine the CDR3 positions. Recombination models were inferred per individual with the repgenHMM and IGoR tools using an EM algorithm. The analysis of shared clonotypes was done with the tcR package in R, with sharing normalized by the product of cloneset sizes. To study raw recombination free of thymic and clonal selection effects, out-of-frame nonproductive sequences were analyzed. Using fastp trimming at Q25 and MiXCR clonotype assembly, TCRdb reanalyzed the public sequencing data and kept in-frame beta chains. A single entry per CDR3 protein holds the most common genes and DNA from its merged rows. What appears here as the V and J calls and clone size reflects TCRdb's work, not the paper's. The sample table holds 550,000 to 700,000 distinct CDR3 sequences, of which around 20% were seen once. Of the sample, 4% to 4.5% is held by the ten largest clones.

Every donor in the study was a healthy Caucasian. Three pairs of female monozygotic twins, all aged roughly 18 to 29 years, were included in the twin cohort. Peripheral blood mononuclear cells were used as the source from which RNA for TCR libraries was isolated. General study outcomes and caveats: Recombination models systematically underestimated out-of-frame TCR alpha sharing in monozygotic twins but agreed with sharing between unrelated individuals. Fewer insertions were carried by abundant cord blood beta clonotypes; a weaker similar trend was observed in young adult naive repertoires, while no such trend was observed in memory repertoires. In beta out-of-frame sequences, excess twin sharing was weaker, because having fewer shared sequences lowered the signal-to-noise ratio. Because the same donors could not be followed over many years, conclusions were based on cross-sectional statistical analysis. Zero-insertion analyses could be partly confounded by invariant T cells such as MAIT and iNKT, although diverse VJ usage argued against such confounding for most clonotypes. Compared with coincidental sharing between unrelated individuals, out-of-frame TCR alpha sequences shared between twins showed an excess of sequences with low generation probability.

The sample also formed part of further work on T cells expressing NK-cell markers. The second source states: Under ten donors provided sorted CD3+CD56+NKG2C+, CD3+CD56+NKG2C- and CD3+CD56-NKG2C+ T-cell subsets, whose TCR beta-chain repertoires were profiled. Seven of the eight sequenced donors were HCMV-seropositive and one was HCMV-seronegative. To restrict sorting to alphabetaTCR-expressing T cells, an anti-gammadeltaTCR antibody was added in several experiments. In six donors, the dominant CD3+CD56+NKG2C+ clonotypes were found to rank among the top 10 CD8+ clonotypes and to make up about 1.0-7.5% of CD8+ T cells. Those dominant clonotypes were again the most abundant among CD3+CD56-NKG2C+ cells in a few donors, at about 28.3-65%. It remained unclear whether the expanded NKG2C-expressing T cell clones were specific for HCMV antigens. All eight donors whose samples were sequenced were randomly selected healthy volunteers, three of them men and five women. To determine HCMV serostatus, a commercial ELISA kit was used to detect HCMV-specific IgG in serum. For roughly six donors, bulk peripheral blood T-cell repertoires were additionally sequenced from unsorted PBMC. MIGEC was used to demultiplex reads and group the reads by UMI, and MiTCR was used to assemble and quantify clonotypes. Only TCR cDNA sequences supported by at least two reads were kept to exclude erroneous sequences. Downstream repertoire analysis used the tcR package, and clonotypes were matched across fractions by CDR3 nucleotide sequence plus V segment. Antigen specificity was annotated against VDJdb with VDJmatch, allowing one amino acid substitution in CDR3.

The sequence came from a woman in her late teens or twenties in good health. The sequence joins TRBV25-1 to TRBJ1-5, and possibly TRBD1, on 5 matching bases. The sample consisted of PBMCs. This receptor has the CDR3 CASSEQGGQPQHF. The DNA sequence is as follows: TGTGCCAGCAGTGAGCAGGGCGGCCAGCCCCAGCATTTT.